One and the same sample provided the 31 T cell receptor beta chains below, sequenced in a study of CD8 T cells in ankylosing spondylitis. TCRdb used MiXCR to reprocess the 5' RACE reads, holding one entry per CDR3 protein. Of fewer than 200,000 distinct CDR3 sequences listed, 15% to 20% were seen once; the top ten hold 3.5% to 5%. The sequencing sample was made of blood, either unsorted or a sorted T cell fraction (not recorded which). The receptors derive from a male donor aged 10 to 35 with ankylosing spondylitis or in good health (not recorded which).

This clonotype has ten or more counts. The genes are TRBV27 and TRBJ2-5; no clear D gene. V lost 0 bases and J 4 bases, leaving 12 bases between the germline ends. The CDR3 spans 15 residues. Germline CDR1 reads MNHEY; CDR2 reads SMNVEV (reference sequence). The CDR3 DNA follows: TGTGCCAGCAGTTTATCGAGGAATAGGGCAGAGACCCAGTACTTC. Translating it yields CASSLSRNRAETQYF.

This clonotype was seen many times. The chain joins TRBV10-3 to TRBJ2-2, with D maybe TRBD2 (5 bases). The CDR3 runs 16 residues. The germline gives CDR1 ENHRY, CDR2 SYGVKD. Trimming took off 2 bases at V and 3 bases at J, with 13 bases between the two ends. CDR3 sequence (DNA): TGTGCCATCAGTGAGAAGAGCGGAGGAGACACCGGGGAGCTGTTTTTT. This gives the protein CAISEKSGGDTGELFF.

This clonotype was picked up many times. V and J are TRBV7-2 and TRBJ2-1, with D unresolved. Trimming stripped 4 bases from V and 8 bases from J, with 9 bases between. The V gene's germline CDR1 is SGHTA and CDR2 FQGNSA. CDR3 length: 12 residues. Here the CDR3 reads CASSSLSYEQFF. CDR3 bases: TGTGCCAGCAGCTCCCTTTCGTATGAGCAGTTCTTC.

Only a few counts were recorded for this clonotype. This sequence joins TRBV7-3 and TRBJ2-3; 10 positions match TRBD2. Germline V gene data show CDR1 as SGHTA and CDR2 as FQGTGA. The CDR3 has 14 amino acids. V gave up 4 bases and J gave up 5 bases; unmatched junction bases: 3. CDR3 sequence: CASSYRLAGDTQYF. The CDR3 bases are TGTGCCAGCAGCTACCGACTAGCGGGAGATACGCAGTATTTT.

At least ten counts were recorded for this clonotype. The chain is built from TRBV29-1 and TRBJ2-2; 8 bases fit TRBD2. V shed 4 bases and J 8 bases; nucleotides not matched to a gene: 9. This CDR3 spans 14 amino acids. From germline, CDR1 is SQVTM and CDR2 ANQGSEA. The CDR3 protein is CSVVPGGTIGELFF. The CDR3 region has the DNA TGCAGCGTTGTCCCGGGAGGGACAATAGGGGAGCTGTTTTTT.

J is TRBJ2-1 and V is TRBV7-2; D gene unclear. CDR1 is SGHTA and CDR2 is FQGNSA in the germline V gene. Trimming left V 3 bases short and J 9 bases short, with 6 bases between. This CDR3 contains 11 residues. The chain's CDR3 is CASSLMGEQFF. CDR3 bases: TGTGCCAGCAGCTTGATGGGTGAGCAGTTCTTC.

V usage is TRBV5-4 and J usage is TRBJ2-7; D uncertain. The germline gives CDR1 SGHNT, CDR2 YYREEE (reference sequence). This CDR3 spans 12 amino acids. Deletions cut 3 bases from V and 6 bases from J, with 10 bases between. The CDR3 spells CASSSDGVEQYV. The CDR3 DNA reads as TGTGCCAGCAGCTCGGACGGAGTCGAGCAGTACGTC.

This clonotype was found many times. This sequence joins TRBV3-1 and TRBJ2-2; D is unclear. V dropped 1 base and J dropped 5 bases, with 5 bases sitting between them. This CDR3 has 13 amino acids. The V gene's germline CDR1 is LGHDT and CDR2 YNNKEL (reference sequence). The CDR3 loop is CASSQVSTGELFF. CDR3 DNA: TGTGCCAGCAGCCAAGTTTCGACCGGGGAGCTGTTTTTT.

This clonotype was counted at least ten times. V usage is TRBV20-1 and J usage is TRBJ1-2, with 9 bases aligning to TRBD1. This CDR3 contains 14 residues. Trimming took 3 bases from V and 3 from J; bases not matched to a gene: 5. Germline values: CDR1 DFQATT, CDR2 SNEGSKA (reference sequence). The CDR3 spells CSASWTGADYGYTF. The CDR3 bases are TGCAGTGCTAGCTGGACAGGGGCAGACTATGGCTACACCTTC.

This clonotype was observed many times. The genes are TRBV24-1 and TRBJ2-1, with a weak D call TRBD2 (5 bases). V dropped 5 bases and J dropped 9 bases, with 13 bases sitting between them. Germline loops: CDR1 KGHDR, CDR2 SFDVKD. This CDR3 has 13 residues. CDR3 DNA sequence: TGTGCCACCAGTGCATCCGGGGAAACTGAGCAGTTCTTC. Translating gives CATSASGETEQFF.

The CDR3 region is CAFAGSGNNEQFF. The CDR3 DNA reads as TGTGCCTTTGCCGGGAGCGGGAACAATGAGCAGTTCTTC. This chain joins TRBV30 and TRBJ2-1; 7 positions match TRBD2. Trimming removed 7 bases from V and 5 bases from J; junction bases left unmatched: 8. Germline CDR1 and CDR2: GTSNPN and SVGIG (reference sequence). The CDR3 consists of 13 residues.

This chain joins TRBV29-1 and TRBJ2-1, with 7 bases that match TRBD2. The germline V gene has CDR1 SQVTM and CDR2 ANQGSEA. After removal of 6 bases from V and 5 bases from J, the junction contained 19 bases not matched to a gene. This CDR3 has 17 amino acids. For the CDR3, the DNA is TGCAGCGTGCCCCCTGATTATGCTAGCGGAGATAACAATGAGCAGTTCTTC. Its protein product is CSVPPDYASGDNNEQFF.

This clonotype was seen many times. The genes are TRBV7-9 and TRBJ2-3; D unresolved. Trimming stripped 5 bases from V and 5 bases from J, with 17 bases between. Looked up from germline, CDR1 is SEHNR and CDR2 is FQNEAQ (reference sequence). This CDR3 is 15 amino acids long. Written as DNA, the CDR3 is TGTGCCAGCAGCCCGGAGTGGTCTACAAGAGATACGCAGTATTTT. It codes for CASSPEWSTRDTQYF.

This clonotype showed up many times. The rearrangement uses TRBV27 and TRBJ1-2; 8 positions match TRBD1. The V gene's germline CDR1 is MNHEY and CDR2 SMNVEV (reference sequence). The CDR3 length is 14 residues. V lost 6 bases, J lost 4 bases, and 7 bases stayed unmatched. The CDR3 DNA reads TGTGCCAGCAGACCCGACAGGGGTCTCTATGGCTACACCTTC. Translating it yields CASRPDRGLYGYTF.

This clonotype was observed at least ten times. The J gene is TRBJ2-5, the V gene TRBV12-3 or TRBV12-4, with 8 bases identical to TRBD2. The CDR3 covers 16 residues. With 5 bases clipped from V and 4 bases from J, the junction kept 12 bases outside the gene matches. The CDR3: CASSPLRTGGVETQYF. CDR3 coding DNA: TGTGCCAGCAGTCCGCTCCGAACGGGAGGGGTAGAGACCCAGTACTTC.

This clonotype came up a few times. The J gene is TRBJ2-1, the V gene TRBV10-1; 9 bases align to TRBD1. Unmatched junction bases numbered 13, after V lost 7 bases and J lost 9 bases. The germline gives CDR1 WNHNN, CDR2 SYGVQD (reference sequence). CDR3 length equals 15 residues. This CDR3 is CASTPTGQGTGEQFF. DNA of the CDR3: TGCGCCAGCACTCCAACGGGACAGGGTACGGGTGAGCAGTTCTTC.

This clonotype was seen repeatedly, ten times or more. CDR3 sequence reads: CASSLPAGSSGNTIYF. DNA of the CDR3: TGTGCCAGCAGCTTACCGGCGGGGAGCTCTGGAAACACCATATATTTT. The chain has TRBV7-9 and TRBJ1-3; D gene uncertain. Germline values: CDR1 SEHNR, CDR2 FQNEAQ (reference sequence). Between the trimmed V and J ends, which lost 2 bases and 0 bases, there was a span of 11 bases. This CDR3 has 16 residues.

This clonotype was found many times. The rearrangement links TRBV6-6 to TRBJ2-5, with D unclear. The V gene lost 2 bases and the J gene lost 5 bases, with 9 bases spanning the gap. CDR3 size: 13 residues. The germline V gene has CDR1 MNHNY and CDR2 SVGAGI (reference sequence). CDR3 protein: CASSYAVQETQYF. The DNA of the CDR3 is TGTGCCAGCAGTTACGCCGTCCAGGAGACCCAGTACTTC.

This clonotype was recorded at least ten times. The chain recombines TRBV5-1 with TRBJ2-3, with 12 bases fitting TRBD2. This CDR3 has 16 residues. Germline values: CDR1 SGHRS, CDR2 YFSETQ. Trimming at V came to 8 bases and at J to 4 bases, leaving 11 bases not matched to a gene. The CDR3 bases are TGCGCCAGTACAACTAGCGGGGGGATTGGACCAGATACGCAGTATTTT. It specifies CASTTSGGIGPDTQYF.

At least ten counts were recorded for this clonotype. The chain joins TRBV11-2 to TRBJ2-3; 7 bases are a match to TRBD2. From germline, CDR1 is SGHAT and CDR2 FQNNGV. J lost 2 bases, V lost 5 bases, and 4 bases had no gene match. CDR3 size: 14 residues. The CDR3 loop is CASSKRDYTDTQYF. DNA for the CDR3: TGTGCCAGCAGCAAGCGGGACTACACAGATACGCAGTATTTT.

This clonotype showed up many times. The chain employs TRBV4-3 and TRBJ2-3, with D perhaps TRBD1 (5 bases). Trimming took 1 base from V and 6 from J, leaving 14 bases between them. CDR1 and CDR2 (germline): LGHNA, YSLEER. The CDR3 is made up of 15 amino acids. The DNA of the CDR3 is TGCGCCAGCAGCCAAGGGGGTTCAGGGCGGGATACGCAGTATTTT. The encoded protein is CASSQGGSGRDTQYF.

The table lists this clonotype with many counts. V is TRBV7-2 and J is TRBJ2-7, with 8 bases identical to TRBD2. This CDR3 comprises 16 residues. Germline CDR1 SGHTA, CDR2 FQGNSA. The V and J ends lost 4 bases and 3 bases, in that order; junction bases with no gene match: 11. The CDR3 region is CASSSLFSSGIYEQYF. Written as DNA, the CDR3 is TGTGCCAGCAGCTCGTTATTCAGTAGCGGGATCTACGAGCAGTACTTC.

This clonotype has more than one count but fewer than ten. This chain links TRBV29-1 with TRBJ2-5; D ambiguous. V was shortened by 5 bases and J by 2 bases, with 9 bases between the two germline ends. The germline gives CDR1 SQVTM, CDR2 ANQGSEA. The CDR3 runs 12 residues. The CDR3 loop is CSVLDGQETQYF. The CDR3 nucleotides read TGCAGCGTTTTGGACGGACAAGAGACCCAGTACTTC.

This clonotype was counted ten times or more. The chain is built from TRBV7-9 and TRBJ2-2; no clear D gene. The CDR3 runs 12 residues. Germline V gives CDR1 SEHNR, CDR2 FQNEAQ (reference sequence). Trimming pared 11 bases from V and 6 bases from J, leaving 13 bases between. CDR3 DNA sequence: TGTGCCGGGTCTTCCTTTTCCGGGGAGCTGTTTTTT. It is translated as CAGSSFSGELFF.

This clonotype was seen at least ten times. The chain joins TRBV12-3 or TRBV12-4 to TRBJ2-6; 7 bases match TRBD1. Unmatched junction bases numbered 4, after V lost 6 bases and J lost 2 bases. The CDR3 loop spans 15 amino acids. This chain's CDR3 is CASSLGQPGANVLTF. Here the CDR3 DNA reads TGTGCCAGCAGCCTGGGACAGCCTGGGGCCAACGTCCTGACTTTC.

This clonotype has at least ten counts. The chain employs TRBV12-3 or TRBV12-4 and TRBJ1-5; D gene unclear. This CDR3 is 13 amino acids long. V was trimmed by 3 bases and J by 0 bases, leaving 3 bases between them. CDR3 protein: CASSFSSNQPQHF. In DNA, the CDR3 is TGTGCCAGCAGTTTCTCTAGCAATCAGCCCCAGCATTTT.

The table lists this clonotype with many counts. The V gene is TRBV7-3, the J gene TRBJ1-2, with D possibly TRBD1 on 6 matching bases. Deletions cut 5 bases from V and 2 bases from J, with 15 bases between. The CDR3 spans 15 residues. The germline V gene has CDR1 SGHTA and CDR2 FQGTGA. The CDR3 loop reads CASSQTAGANYGYTF. The CDR3 DNA reads as TGTGCCAGCAGCCAAACCGCAGGGGCCAACTATGGCTACACCTTC.

This clonotype was observed at least ten times. The rearrangement joins TRBV19 to TRBJ1-5; D is perhaps TRBD1 (5 bases). The CDR3 loop spans 17 amino acids. Between the trimmed V and J ends, which lost 4 bases and 2 bases, there was a span of 18 bases. Germline V lookup: CDR1 LNHDA, CDR2 SQIVND (reference sequence). CDR3 in amino acids: CASSTTTGVMGNQPQHF. The CDR3 region has the DNA TGTGCCAGTAGTACGACTACGGGGGTTATGGGCAATCAGCCCCAGCATTTT.

This clonotype was counted many times. The rearrangement joins TRBV7-9 to TRBJ2-2; no firm D call. Per the germline V gene, CDR1 is SEHNR and CDR2 is FQNEAQ (reference sequence). The CDR3 covers 15 residues. Trimming cost V 5 bases and J 6 bases, with 16 bases left between them. This CDR3 is CASSTRSRKAGELFF. The CDR3 DNA reads TGTGCCAGCAGCACCAGAAGCAGGAAAGCCGGGGAGCTGTTTTTT.

This clonotype has ten or more counts. J is TRBJ2-3 and V is TRBV10-1; TRBD2 aligns across 7 bases. Germline V gene data show CDR1 as WNHNN and CDR2 as SYGVQD (reference sequence). V lost 2 bases, J lost 6 bases, and 5 bases stayed unmatched. This CDR3 has 14 amino acids. This chain's CDR3 is CASSELAAPDTQYF. CDR3 nucleotides: TGCGCCAGCAGTGAGCTAGCGGCACCCGATACGCAGTATTTT.

This clonotype has at least ten counts. This chain connects TRBV12-3 or TRBV12-4 to TRBJ1-1; 8 nucleotides agree with TRBD1. The junction had 7 bases not matched to a gene; V was cut back by 7 bases and J by 3 bases. The CDR3 totals 14 residues. CDR3 coding DNA: TGTGCCAGCACCATGACAGGGGAGTACACTGAAGCTTTCTTT. It translates to CASTMTGEYTEAFF.